The present TCR beta chain was sequenced within a study of blood T cell repertoires in COVID-19. V lost 4 bases to trimming and J lost 5 bases; unmatched junction nucleotides: 11. This CDR3 spans 16 amino acids. Looked up from germline, CDR1 is ENHRY and CDR2 is SYGVKD. Source study methods: Cell counts per sample came from amplifying reference gene primers. The repertoire was sequenced with immunoSEQ multiplex PCR; TCRdb's copy has only in-frame clones and lacks some. V and J calls and clone size are those listed in that table; D and trimming were worked out from the DNA. In the table there are 150,000 to 200,000 clones, approximately 79% of which are singletons.

The sample was PBMCs or T cells enriched from blood (not recorded which). V gene TRBV10-3 combines with J gene TRBJ2-1; 7 positions agree with TRBD2. This receptor was identified in a woman aged 55-69 years with acute COVID-19. This CDR3 reads CAISGGTNPGDNEQFF. The DNA for the CDR3 is TGTGCCATCAGTGGGGGGACTAACCCGGGCGACAATGAGCAGTTCTTC.